One and the same sample provided the 27 T cell receptor beta chains below, sequenced in a study of cytomegalovirus exposure and HLA in healthy donors. The PCR had 60 Vbeta and 13 Jbeta primers. Produced via immunoSEQ multiplex PCR; TCRdb's table is partial and in-frame only. The table has some 110,000 clones, approximately 76% seen once. What was sequenced was PBMCs. All receptors come from a man aged 45-65 years in good health and CMV-seropositive.

The chain combines TRBV5-6 with TRBJ2-1; 10 positions match TRBD2. The germline V gene encodes CDR1 SGHDT and CDR2 YYEEEE. Losses at the gene ends were 1 base for V and 7 bases for J; bases not matched to a gene: 8. CDR3 size: 16 residues. The CDR3 reads CASSLLKRGGRNEQFF. In DNA form, the CDR3 reads TGTGCCAGCAGCTTGCTGAAGCGGGGGGGCCGGAATGAGCAGTTCTTC.

The chain couples TRBV4-2 to TRBJ2-6; 11 nucleotides match TRBD1. The junction had 21 bases not matched to a gene; V was cut back by 4 bases and J by 4 bases. Germline CDR1 and CDR2: LGHNA and YNFKEQ. The CDR3 covers 22 residues. The CDR3 sequence is CASSRWTGGFRTGSWGANVLTF. As DNA, the CDR3 is TGTGCCAGCAGCCGTTGGACAGGGGGCTTCCGGACTGGTTCGTGGGGGGCCAACGTCCTGACTTTC.

The chain uses TRBV6-1 and TRBJ2-2; 8 bases line up with TRBD2. The CDR3 sequence is 14 residues long. The V and J ends lost 9 bases and 5 bases, in that order; junction bases with no gene match: 8. In germline, CDR1 is MNHNS, CDR2 SASEGT. The CDR3, as DNA: TGTGCCAGTCAACAGGGACTAGGTACCGGGGAGCTGTTTTTT. This translates into CASQQGLGTGELFF.

This sequence joins TRBV7-9 and TRBJ2-2; TRBD1 matches 8 bases. The CDR3 is 15 amino acids. Germline loops: CDR1 SEHNR, CDR2 FQNEAQ (reference sequence). J was trimmed by 4 bases and V by 6 bases; bases with no gene match: 7. The CDR3 DNA reads TGTGCCAGCAGACGTTATACAGGGGGCACCGGGGAGCTGTTTTTT. Amino acid sequence: CASRRYTGGTGELFF.

V usage is TRBV19 and J usage is TRBJ2-5; 9 nucleotides match TRBD2. Germline V CDR1 and CDR2: LNHDA, SQIVND (reference sequence). V lost 0 bases to trimming and J lost 0 bases; unmatched junction nucleotides: 5. This CDR3 contains 17 residues. CDR3 DNA sequence: TGTGCCAGTAGTATAGATCTTCTAGCGGGGAACCAAGAGACCCAGTACTTC. This codes for CASSIDLLAGNQETQYF.

This chain links TRBV6-5 with TRBJ1-1; 7 bases line up with TRBD1. The germline CDR1 and CDR2 sequences are MNHEY and SVGAGI. This CDR3 has 15 residues. The trim removed 6 bases at V and 3 bases at J, leaving 10 bases unmatched. CDR3 region: CASRPGGGADTEAFF. CDR3 DNA: TGTGCCAGCAGGCCAGGGGGTGGGGCGGACACTGAAGCTTTCTTT.

This clone was recorded only once. The rearrangement uses TRBV20-1 and TRBJ1-2; D ambiguous. Trimming removed 5 bases from V and 10 bases from J, with 14 bases in between. Germline V gene sequence: CDR1 DFQATT, CDR2 SNEGSKA (reference sequence). The CDR3 has 11 residues. The CDR3 DNA follows: TGCAGTGCTGGGGAAGAGGGCGTCTACACCTTC. Its protein is CSAGEEGVYTF.

This chain uses TRBV2 with TRBJ2-3; 8 bases fit TRBD2. This CDR3 has 16 residues. Germline V gene lookup returns CDR1 SNHLY and CDR2 FYNNEI. J was trimmed by 2 bases and V by 2 bases; bases with no gene match: 6. CDR3 sequence reads: CASSERKRGTTDTQYF. CDR3 nucleotide sequence: TGTGCCAGCAGTGAAAGGAAGCGGGGGACCACAGATACGCAGTATTTT.

Remarks on this clone: Other nucleotide sequences from this sample produce the same CDR3. This chain uses TRBV9 with TRBJ2-5; 9 nucleotides match TRBD2. Germline CDR1 and CDR2: SGDLS and YYNGEE. The V and J ends lost 4 bases and 5 bases, in that order; junction bases with no gene match: 3. The CDR3 sequence is 13 residues long. The CDR3 sequence is CASSPRGGETQYF. DNA for the CDR3: TGTGCCAGCAGCCCGCGGGGGGGGGAGACCCAGTACTTC.

The genes are TRBV7-2 and TRBJ1-5; TRBD1 aligns across 9 bases. This CDR3 has 17 residues. The germline gives CDR1 SGHTA, CDR2 FQGNSA. The V and J ends lost 1 base and 6 bases, in that order; junction bases with no gene match: 10. The CDR3 nucleotides are TGTGCCAGCAGCTTAGATTGGGGGGTGACAGGGGGTCAGCCCCAGCATTTT. Its translation is CASSLDWGVTGGQPQHF.

The CDR3 sequence is CASSYWVAGIVSALHF. Here the CDR3 DNA reads TGTGCCAGCAGTTATTGGGTCGCGGGTATCGTTTCGGCCCTCCACTTT. This rearrangement joins TRBV27 to TRBJ1-6; D is unresolved. Trimming cost V 4 bases and J 14 bases, with 24 bases left between them. This CDR3 is 16 amino acids long. From germline, CDR1 is MNHEY and CDR2 SMNVEV (reference sequence).

This chain uses TRBV5-6 with TRBJ1-1; TRBD1 agrees at 9 bases. With 1 base clipped from V and 11 bases from J, the junction kept 6 bases outside the gene matches. Germline V gene sequence: CDR1 SGHDT, CDR2 YYEEEE. The CDR3 has 13 amino acids. The CDR3 region is CASSLTGGAGAFF. CDR3 coding DNA: TGTGCCAGCAGCTTGACAGGGGGCGCGGGTGCTTTCTTT.

This clone came up a few times. This chain uses TRBV7-9 with TRBJ1-5, with D maybe TRBD1 (5 bases). The germline V and J ends were trimmed by 5 bases and 5 bases, with 10 bases remaining between them. This CDR3 is 13 amino acids long. Germline V gives CDR1 SEHNR, CDR2 FQNEAQ (reference sequence). The DNA of the CDR3 is TGTGCCAGCAGCCCCTGGGGGGATCAGCCCCAGCATTTT. Translated: CASSPWGDQPQHF.

This clone was counted between two and nine times. The chain joins TRBV5-4 to TRBJ2-3; possibly TRBD2 for D (5 bases). The CDR3 spans 15 residues. The germline V gene has CDR1 SGHNT and CDR2 YYREEE (reference sequence). V lost 3 bases and J 0 bases, leaving 11 bases between the germline ends. The CDR3 region is CASSSRGSSTDTQYF. CDR3 bases: TGTGCCAGCAGCTCACGGGGTTCTAGCACAGATACGCAGTATTTT.

The rearrangement uses TRBV2 and TRBJ1-1, with a tentative D call TRBD1 (5 bases). Germline V gene lookup returns CDR1 SNHLY and CDR2 FYNNEI. This CDR3 spans 14 amino acids. V shed 3 bases and J shed 4 bases, with 12 bases lying between them. The CDR3 nucleotides are TGTGCCAGCAGTGATGTAAGGGGTAGCACTGAAGCTTTCTTT. Translation gives CASSDVRGSTEAFF.

The V call is TRBV5-5, the J call TRBJ1-6; maybe TRBD1 (6 bases). CDR1 is SGHKS, CDR2 YYEKEE, per germline (reference sequence). Between the trimmed V and J ends, which lost 5 bases and 6 bases, there was a span of 18 bases. The CDR3 spans 16 residues. The CDR3 protein is CASRNPKTGGNSPLHF. Written as DNA, the CDR3 is TGTGCCAGCAGAAACCCAAAGACAGGAGGTAATTCACCCCTCCACTTT.

V is TRBV7-9 and J is TRBJ2-2; TRBD2 might be the D (6 bases). Germline V gene sequence: CDR1 SEHNR, CDR2 FQNEAQ (reference sequence). CDR3 length equals 14 residues. V was clipped by 1 base and J by 4 bases, with 7 bases between them. This chain's CDR3 is CASSLVGGTGELFF. The CDR3 DNA follows: TGTGCCAGCAGCTTAGTGGGGGGCACCGGGGAGCTGTTTTTT.

The V and J genes are TRBV5-1 and TRBJ2-7; 12 bases line up with TRBD2. The CDR3 consists of 15 residues. Germline CDR1 SGHRS, CDR2 YFSETQ. Losses at the gene ends were 2 bases for V and 6 bases for J; bases not matched to a gene: 6. CDR3 protein: CASSFLAGGSVEQYF. The CDR3 nucleotides are TGCGCCAGCAGCTTCCTAGCGGGAGGGTCGGTCGAGCAGTACTTC.

The genes are TRBV16 and TRBJ1-2; a possible D gene is TRBD1 (6 bases). Germline V gene lookup returns CDR1 KGHSY and CDR2 FQNENV. The CDR3 has 13 amino acids. Trimming shortened V by 7 bases and J by 7 bases, and 16 bases separated the two germline ends. The chain's CDR3 is CASMGARGGGYTF. DNA of the CDR3: TGTGCCAGCATGGGGGCCCGGGGCGGTGGCTACACCTTC.

This chain uses TRBV2 with TRBJ1-1; 7 bases match TRBD1. CDR3 length: 15 amino acids. J was trimmed by 1 base and V by 6 bases; bases with no gene match: 8. Germline V CDR1 and CDR2: SNHLY, FYNNEI. DNA of the CDR3: TGTGCCAGCAGCCTACAACAGGGGCCGAACACTGAAGCTTTCTTT. This gives the protein CASSLQQGPNTEAFF. The complete variable domain, with remaining parts taken from reference TRBV2 and TRBJ1-1, reads EPEVTQTPSHQVTQMGQEVILRCVPISNHLYFYWYRQILGQKVEFLVSFYNNEISEKSEIFDDQFSVERPDGSNFTLKIRSTKLEDSAMYFCASSLQQGPNTEAFFGQGTRLTVV.

This clone was seen more than once but under ten times. This chain uses TRBV5-1 with TRBJ1-6; 8 nucleotides line up with TRBD1. The germline V gene has CDR1 SGHRS and CDR2 YFSETQ. After removal of 2 bases from V and 7 bases from J, the junction contained 11 bases not matched to a gene. The CDR3 runs to 17 residues. CDR3 in amino acids: CASSLRPGQGENSPLHF. In nucleotides, the CDR3 is TGCGCCAGCAGCTTAAGGCCAGGACAGGGTGAAAATTCACCCCTCCACTTT.

There are a few counts of this clone. The chain is built from TRBV19 and TRBJ1-2, with 11 bases aligning to TRBD1. Per the germline V gene, CDR1 is LNHDA and CDR2 is SQIVND (reference sequence). The CDR3 has 16 residues. J lost 8 bases, V lost 5 bases, and 13 bases had no gene match. The CDR3 DNA sequence: TGTGCCAGTAGTCCCCGGACAGGGGGCTCCAATCGGGGCTACACCTTC. It yields the protein CASSPRTGGSNRGYTF.

This clone appeared a few times. The chain is built from TRBV6-6 and TRBJ2-5, with TRBD2 identical over 13 bases. Germline lookup yields CDR1 MNHNY and CDR2 SVGAGI (reference sequence). The CDR3 loop spans 13 amino acids. The trim removed 6 bases at V and 5 bases at J, leaving 0 bases unmatched. This CDR3 is CASRLAGGETQYF. The DNA for the CDR3 is TGTGCCAGCAGACTAGCGGGAGGGGAGACCCAGTACTTC.

This clone has only a few counts. V and J are TRBV21-1 and TRBJ2-5; TRBD1, as called in the table, went unchecked against the DNA. TRBV21-1 is a recognized pseudogene. The CDR3 spans 14 residues. The CDR3 here is CASSKGGQGETQYF. The CDR3 bases are TGTGCCAGCAGCAAAGGAGGACAGGGAGAGACCCAGTACTTC.

The chain has TRBV13 and TRBJ1-1; TRBD1 is a possible D gene (6 bases). From germline, CDR1 is PRHDT and CDR2 FYEKMQ (reference sequence). Trimming took 1 base from V and 1 from J, leaving 10 bases between them. This CDR3 has 15 residues. CDR3 sequence (DNA): TGTGCCAGCAGCTTAGTAGGGGGTGGGAACACTGAAGCTTTCTTT. This codes for CASSLVGGGNTEAFF.

DNA for the CDR3: TGTGCCAGCAGGACGAACACAGGGGGCTGGGTATCCGGGGAGCTGTTTTTT. It encodes CASRTNTGGWVSGELFF. The chain uses TRBV27 and TRBJ2-2; 9 bases are shared with TRBD1. V trimming: 6 bases; J trimming: 6 bases; junction bases outside the gene matches: 14. The germline gives CDR1 MNHEY, CDR2 SMNVEV (reference sequence). This CDR3 is built from 17 residues.

The chain combines TRBV10-3 with TRBJ2-3; D may be TRBD2 (6 bases). Between the trimmed V and J ends, which lost 10 bases and 2 bases, there was a span of 10 bases. Germline assignment: CDR1 ENHRY and CDR2 SYGVKD. There are 12 residues in the CDR3. This CDR3 reads CATGVHTDTQYF. The CDR3 bases are TGTGCCACGGGGGTTCACACAGATACGCAGTATTTT.